These 20 T cell receptor beta chains were sequenced from one sample in a study of blood T cell repertoires in COVID-19. The assay was immunoSEQ multiplex PCR, and TCRdb's table has in-frame clones only and misses some. The table has approximately 170,000 clones, approximately 84% seen once. The material sequenced was PBMCs or T cells enriched from blood (not recorded which). These receptors all stem from a woman aged 30 to 39 who had recovered from COVID-19.

The chain links TRBV12-2 to TRBJ2-7; TRBD2 reflects the table's D call only, with no check against the DNA. TRBV12-2 is reported as a pseudogene. This CDR3 has 20 residues. The CDR3 here is CASRSGSEVLAGEEVYEQYF. CDR3 DNA: TGTGCAAGTCGCTCCGGCAGCGAGGTTCTAGCGGGAGAAGAAGTCTACGAGCAGTACTTC.

This chain connects TRBV5-1 to TRBJ2-3; 11 bases line up with TRBD1. The V segment lost 2 bases and the J segment 7 bases; nucleotides outside the gene matches: 3. Germline assignment: CDR1 SGHRS and CDR2 YFSETQ. The CDR3 extends over 14 amino acids. CDR3 DNA sequence: TGCGCCAGCAGCTTAGGGACAGGGGGAAATACGCAGTATTTT. Its protein is CASSLGTGGNTQYF.

The CDR3: CASSISTVVSYGYTF. CDR3 in DNA: TGTGCCAGCAGCATTTCGACAGTAGTCTCTTATGGCTACACCTTC. V and J are TRBV3-1 (or the pseudogene TRBV3-2) and TRBJ1-2; D is perhaps TRBD1 (5 bases). The CDR3 has 15 amino acids. The germline gives CDR1 LGHDT, CDR2 YNNKEL (reference sequence). With 5 bases removed from V and 5 bases from J, the gap between germline ends came to 18 bases.

This clone came up a few times. This chain joins TRBV5-1 and TRBJ2-5; 9 bases fit TRBD1. The germline V gene encodes CDR1 SGHRS and CDR2 YFSETQ. With V trimmed by 6 bases and J by 5 bases, 8 bases remained unmatched. The CDR3 spans 14 residues. The CDR3 loop reads CASKRTGTGETQYF. DNA for the CDR3: TGCGCCAGCAAGCGAACCGGGACAGGGGAGACCCAGTACTTC.

V usage is TRBV5-1 and J usage is TRBJ2-1; 8 bases match TRBD1. Germline V gives CDR1 SGHRS, CDR2 YFSETQ. Trimming took 3 bases from V and 2 from J; bases not matched to a gene: 4. This CDR3 contains 15 residues. CDR3 nucleotide sequence: TGCGCCAGCAGCTCCCAGGGGGCAACCTACAATGAGCAGTTCTTC. Encoded protein: CASSSQGATYNEQFF.

The chain carries TRBV27 and TRBJ1-5, with 7 positions matching TRBD1. Germline V gives CDR1 MNHEY, CDR2 SMNVEV (reference sequence). The ends lost 2 bases at V and 2 bases at J; junction bases unmatched: 6. The CDR3 is 16 residues long. The CDR3 DNA follows: TGTGCCAGCAGTTTAGACAGGGAAAGAGGCAATCAGCCCCAGCATTTT. This codes for CASSLDRERGNQPQHF.

This chain uses TRBV28 with TRBJ1-5, with 7 bases lining up with TRBD1. V shed 6 bases and J 4 bases; nucleotides not matched to a gene: 6. The CDR3 sequence is 14 residues long. Germline CDR1 is MDHEN and CDR2 is SYDVKM. The CDR3 bases are TGTGCCAGCAGCATAGAACAGGGGAATCAGCCCCAGCATTTT. It is translated as CASSIEQGNQPQHF.

The V call is TRBV21-1, the J call TRBJ2-7; the table's TRBD2 call for D was not verified on the DNA. TRBV21-1 is a pseudogene. The length of the CDR3 is 16 residues. CDR3 bases: TGTGCCAGCAGCCACAATCCCTTGACTAGCCGGGGGGAGCAGTACTTC. Amino acid sequence: CASSHNPLTSRGEQYF.

CDR3 sequence reads: CATSRALNGLGGEKLFF. The CDR3 region has the DNA TGTGCCACCAGCAGGGCTCTAAACGGACTTGGAGGAGAAAAACTGTTTTTT. The chain combines TRBV15 with TRBJ1-4; D remains ambiguous. Germline values: CDR1 LNHNV, CDR2 YYDKDF (reference sequence). The CDR3 has 17 residues. The V gene lost 3 bases and the J gene lost 8 bases, with 22 bases spanning the gap.

This chain links TRBV18 with TRBJ2-7; possible D gene TRBD2, 6 bases. Trimming pared 2 bases from V and 4 bases from J, leaving 6 bases between. The CDR3 contains 12 residues. The germline gives CDR1 KGHSH, CDR2 LQKENI. CDR3 protein: CASSPAGYEQYF. CDR3 DNA sequence: TGTGCCAGCTCACCAGCGGGGTACGAGCAGTACTTC.

The sample holds one count of this clone. J is TRBJ1-1 and V is TRBV9; a possible D gene is TRBD1 (5 bases). Germline V lookup: CDR1 SGDLS, CDR2 YYNGEE. V was pared by 0 bases and J by 7 bases, with 13 bases between. The CDR3 length is 14 residues. In DNA, the CDR3 is TGTGCCAGCAGCGTAGATACCAGGGCGCTTGAAGCTTTCTTT. Protein sequence: CASSVDTRALEAFF.

The V and J genes are TRBV10-3 and TRBJ2-7, with 9 nucleotides matching TRBD1. CDR1 and CDR2 (germline): ENHRY, SYGVKD. CDR3 length equals 14 residues. The ends lost 3 bases at V and 7 bases at J; junction bases unmatched: 7. The CDR3 spells CAISDPGQGKEQYV. CDR3 DNA sequence: TGTGCCATCAGTGACCCGGGACAGGGAAAAGAGCAGTACGTC.

This clone has only a few counts. The chain is built from TRBV10-3 and TRBJ1-5; 8 bases align to TRBD1. The length of the CDR3 is 16 residues. V dropped 3 bases and J dropped 2; count of bases not matched to a gene: 6. Per germline, CDR1 ENHRY and CDR2 SYGVKD. CDR3 sequence: CAISDSGQGGNQPQHF. The DNA of the CDR3 is TGTGCCATCAGTGACTCAGGACAGGGCGGCAATCAGCCCCAGCATTTT.

The V gene is TRBV11-2, the J gene TRBJ1-4, with D possibly being TRBD1 (5 bases). Germline CDR1 SGHAT, CDR2 FQNNGV. The V gene lost 2 bases and the J gene lost 3 bases, with 13 bases spanning the gap. This CDR3 is built from 16 residues. In DNA, the CDR3 is TGTGCCAGCAGCTTACACCAGGGCGGGGCTAATGAAAAACTGTTTTTT. The encoded protein is CASSLHQGGANEKLFF.

The V call is TRBV5-6, the J call TRBJ2-1, with D possibly TRBD2 on 7 matching bases. CDR1 and CDR2 (germline): SGHDT, YYEEEE. This CDR3 spans 16 amino acids. The V end was cut by 3 bases, the J end by 5 bases, with 18 bases between. The CDR3 bases are TGTGCCAGCAGCTCAAGGGAGGGGGGGACTCACAATGAGCAGTTCTTC. Translated: CASSSREGGTHNEQFF.

This chain links TRBV6-5 with TRBJ2-7; 9 nucleotides agree with TRBD2. The J segment lost 2 bases and the V segment lost 0 bases, leaving 2 bases of the junction unmatched. There are 15 residues in the CDR3. Germline assignment: CDR1 MNHEY and CDR2 SVGAGI. This CDR3 reads CASSYSTSGTYEQYF. DNA of the CDR3: TGTGCCAGCAGTTACTCGACTAGCGGTACCTACGAGCAGTACTTC.

The V and J genes are TRBV12-3 or TRBV12-4 and TRBJ1-2; TRBD1 matches at 9 bases. The CDR3 loop spans 13 amino acids. V lost 9 bases and J lost 6; bases outside the gene matches: 8. The CDR3 here is CASLKDRGHGYTF. For the CDR3, the DNA is TGTGCCAGTCTCAAGGACAGGGGCCATGGCTACACCTTC.

The DNA for the CDR3 is TGTGCCAGCAGCTTACAAACAGGGGCCAGCATTCAGTACTTC. This encodes CASSLQTGASIQYF. V usage is TRBV7-2 and J usage is TRBJ2-4; 7 bases line up with TRBD1. CDR1 SGHTA and CDR2 FQGNSA come from the germline V gene. The V segment lost 2 bases and the J segment 9 bases; nucleotides outside the gene matches: 7. CDR3 length: 14 residues.

This rearrangement joins TRBV4-1 to TRBJ1-2; TRBD1 is a possible D gene (6 bases). CDR1 is MGHRA, CDR2 YSYEKL, per germline. The CDR3 spans 12 residues. V shed 9 bases and J shed 7 bases, with 15 bases lying between them. The CDR3 reads CASHGGAIGYTF. As DNA, the CDR3 is TGCGCCAGTCACGGGGGGGCGATTGGCTACACCTTC.

The table lists this clone with a count of one. The chain links TRBV6-6 to TRBJ2-2; possible D gene TRBD2, 5 bases. CDR3 length: 11 amino acids. CDR1 is MNHNY, CDR2 SVGAGI, per germline (reference sequence). Trimming took off 8 bases at V and 5 bases at J, with 6 bases between the two ends. The CDR3 bases are TGTGCCAGCCGAGGGACCGGGGAGCTGTTTTTT. Translated, it gives CASRGTGELFF.